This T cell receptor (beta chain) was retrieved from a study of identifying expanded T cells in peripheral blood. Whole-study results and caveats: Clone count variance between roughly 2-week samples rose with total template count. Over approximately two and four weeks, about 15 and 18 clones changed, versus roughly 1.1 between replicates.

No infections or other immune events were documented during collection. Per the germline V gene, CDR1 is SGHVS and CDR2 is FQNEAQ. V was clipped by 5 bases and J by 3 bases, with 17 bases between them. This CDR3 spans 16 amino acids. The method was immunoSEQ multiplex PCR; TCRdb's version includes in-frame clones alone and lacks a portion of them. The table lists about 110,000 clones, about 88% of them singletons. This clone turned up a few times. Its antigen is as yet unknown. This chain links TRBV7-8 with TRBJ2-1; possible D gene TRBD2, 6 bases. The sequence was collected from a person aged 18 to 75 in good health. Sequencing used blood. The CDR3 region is CASSPRRGADYNEQFF. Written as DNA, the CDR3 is TGTGCCAGCAGCCCTAGACGCGGGGCCGACTACAATGAGCAGTTCTTC.